This is a list of T cell receptor beta chains from one sample in a study of blood T cells in healthy people across ages. TCRdb re-analysed the 5' RACE reads in MiXCR, keeping a single row per CDR3 protein. The table has hundreds of thousands of distinct CDR3 sequences, roughly 50% seen once. Sequences were obtained from blood. Every receptor here comes from a woman aged 55-70 years in good health. The CDR3 runs from the conserved cysteine through the conserved F or W. A D gene is named only where the DNA matches it firmly. Clone size is stated in some rows and not others, as once, few, many or a class when expanded.

d_call j_call cdr3_length clone_size v_call cdr3_aa cdr3_nt
- TRBJ2-7 13 - TRBV29-1 CSVGGDGGWEQYF TGCAGCGTTGGTGGGGACGGGGGATGGGAGCAGTACTTC
TRBD1 TRBJ1-2 13 - TRBV28 CASSAGGNYGYTF TGTGCCAGCAGTGCAGGGGGCAACTATGGCTACACCTTC
- TRBJ2-3 15 - TRBV11-3 CASSSRTPGADTQYF TGTGCCAGCAGCTCCCGGACCCCCGGTGCAGATACGCAGTATTTT
TRBD2 TRBJ2-1 16 - TRBV28 CASRLIAGVRDNEPFF TGTGCCAGCAGGTTAATAGCGGGAGTACGGGACAATGAGCCGTTCTTC
- TRBJ1-2 15 few TRBV4-2 CASSPDGGLGYGYTF TGTGCCAGCAGCCCAGACGGGGGGCTGGGCTATGGCTACACCTTC
TRBD2 TRBJ2-7 16 - TRBV5-1 CASSPTGTILGNEQYF TGCGCCAGCAGCCCAACCGGGACTATCCTGGGGAATGAGCAGTACTTC
TRBD1 TRBJ2-5 14 - TRBV29-1 CSVEAGTGGETQYF TGCAGCGTTGAAGCCGGGACAGGGGGTGAGACCCAGTACTTC
- TRBJ2-7 17 - TRBV29-1 CSVERGTRRWNYNEQYF TGCAGCGTTGAGAGGGGTACCCGTCGTTGGAACTACAATGAGCAGTACTTC
TRBD2 TRBJ2-4 13 - TRBV2 CAIAGTSGWVGYF TGTGCCATCGCCGGGACTAGCGGATGGGTAGGGTACTTC
- TRBJ1-1 13 few TRBV25-1 CASNQGRDTEAFF TGTGCCAGCAACCAGGGGAGGGACACTGAAGCTTTCTTT
- TRBJ1-1 14 - TRBV20-1 CSAEELLQYTEAFF TGCAGTGCAGAGGAATTATTGCAGTACACTGAAGCTTTCTTT
TRBD1 TRBJ1-2 14 - TRBV4-3 CASSRETGNYGYTF TGCGCCAGCAGCCGAGAGACAGGGAACTATGGCTACACCTTC
TRBD1 TRBJ1-1 13 - TRBV24-1 CATQTGGGTEAFF TGTGCCACTCAGACAGGGGGCGGGACTGAAGCTTTCTTT
TRBD1 TRBJ2-7 14 few TRBV10-3 CAIRPGGLGYEQYF TGTGCCATCAGGCCAGGGGGATTGGGGTACGAGCAGTACTTC
- TRBJ1-1 16 few TRBV5-1 CASSPGAVGASTEAFF TGCGCCAGCAGTCCCGGTGCAGTAGGGGCGAGCACTGAAGCTTTCTTT
- TRBJ1-1 11 - TRBV20-1 CSEEDNTEAFF TGCAGTGAAGAAGACAACACTGAAGCTTTCTTT
- TRBJ2-7 14 - TRBV4-3 CASSQEAETYEQYF TGCGCCAGCAGCCAAGAGGCGGAAACCTACGAGCAGTACTTC
- TRBJ2-5 16 - TRBV7-2 CASSLGHGQSQETQYF TGTGCCAGCAGCTTAGGGCATGGACAGAGTCAAGAGACCCAGTACTTC
- TRBJ2-3 19 few TRBV28 CASSLGTTPLGITTDTQYF TGTGCCAGCAGTTTAGGGACCACCCCCCTCGGGATTACCACAGATACGCAGTATTTT
- TRBJ2-7 16 - TRBV18 CASSPPRPGVSYEQYF TGTGCCAGCTCACCACCGAGACCGGGAGTCTCCTACGAGCAGTACTTC
- TRBJ2-1 16 few TRBV6-4 CASSDSFDHRAARKFF TGTGCCAGCAGTGACTCTTTCGATCACCGCGCGGCCCGGAAGTTCTTC
- TRBJ2-7 13 - TRBV28 CASSPGRYYEQYF TGTGCCAGCAGCCCCGGACGGTACTACGAGCAGTACTTC
- TRBJ2-7 13 - TRBV28 CASLEGVGREQYF TGTGCCAGTCTGGAGGGGGTAGGTCGGGAGCAGTACTTC
TRBD1 TRBJ2-7 18 - TRBV28 CASSSPSRDRGSPYEQYF TGTGCCAGCAGCTCCCCTTCTCGGGACAGGGGTTCCCCCTACGAGCAGTACTTC